This T cell receptor beta chain was recorded in a study of blood T cell repertoires in COVID-19. The CDR3 is 15 amino acids. CDR1 is MGHRA, CDR2 YSYEKL, per germline. V lost 2 bases, J lost 3 bases, and 4 bases stayed unmatched. Profiled with immunoSEQ multiplex PCR; TCRdb holds only in-frame clones, not every one. Seen here are approximately 300,000 clones, more than 85% observed once, and the top ten hold roughly 3.6%. The receptor was derived from a woman aged 25 to 39 who had been exposed to COVID-19. The chain couples TRBV4-1 to TRBJ1-5; 7 nucleotides align to TRBD1. Source material: PBMCs or T cells enriched from blood (not recorded which). This chain's CDR3 is CASSQTGTVNQPQHF. In DNA, the CDR3 is TGCGCCAGCAGCCAAACCGGGACAGTCAATCAGCCCCAGCATTTT.